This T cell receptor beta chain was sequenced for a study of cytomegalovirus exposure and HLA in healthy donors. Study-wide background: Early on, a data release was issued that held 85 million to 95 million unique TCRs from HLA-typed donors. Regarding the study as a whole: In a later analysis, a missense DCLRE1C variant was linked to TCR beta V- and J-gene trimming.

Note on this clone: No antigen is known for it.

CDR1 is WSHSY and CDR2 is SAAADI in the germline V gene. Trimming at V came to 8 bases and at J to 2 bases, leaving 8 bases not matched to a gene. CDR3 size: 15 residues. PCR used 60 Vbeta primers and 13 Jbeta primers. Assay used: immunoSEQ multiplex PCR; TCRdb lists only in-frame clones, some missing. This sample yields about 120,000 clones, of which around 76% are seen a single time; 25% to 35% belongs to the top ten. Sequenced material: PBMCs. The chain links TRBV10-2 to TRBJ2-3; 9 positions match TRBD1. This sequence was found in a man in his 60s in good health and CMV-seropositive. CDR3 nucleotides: TGCGCCAGCCGGACAGGGGACGGGTACACAGATACGCAGTATTTT. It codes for CASRTGDGYTDTQYF.